The T cell receptor beta chain under discussion was sequenced for a study of naive and memory T cell subsets. Study-wide results and caveats: Naive repertoires, especially CD8, held a few larger clonotypes, possibly memory cells re-expressing CD45RA.

Two oligonucleotides, mixed equimolar, formed the beta constant-region primer covering TRBC1 and TRBC2. Four rounds of PCR amplified the ligated cDNA using nested alpha and beta constant-region primers plus SP2. An oligonucleotide with the SP2 primer and a 12-nucleotide UMI was ligated to the cDNA 3' end. TCRdb redid the calling of the UMI-ligation and nested PCR reads with MiXCR, one entry per CDR3 protein. Of approximately 150,000 distinct CDR3 sequences in the sample, roughly a fifth were seen once. Trimming took 5 bases from V and 3 from J; bases not matched to a gene: 5. Looked up from germline, CDR1 is LNHDA and CDR2 is SQIVND (reference sequence). The CDR3 contains 15 residues. In regard to this clonotype: As yet, its antigen is unknown.

The V and J genes are TRBV19 and TRBJ2-2; 8 positions match TRBD1. Sequencing was done on a sample of naive CD8+ T cells from blood. The clonotype originates from a human donor in good health. The CDR3 loop is CASSPRDRYTGELFF. The DNA for the CDR3 is TGTGCCAGTAGTCCCCGGGACAGGTACACCGGGGAGCTGTTTTTT.